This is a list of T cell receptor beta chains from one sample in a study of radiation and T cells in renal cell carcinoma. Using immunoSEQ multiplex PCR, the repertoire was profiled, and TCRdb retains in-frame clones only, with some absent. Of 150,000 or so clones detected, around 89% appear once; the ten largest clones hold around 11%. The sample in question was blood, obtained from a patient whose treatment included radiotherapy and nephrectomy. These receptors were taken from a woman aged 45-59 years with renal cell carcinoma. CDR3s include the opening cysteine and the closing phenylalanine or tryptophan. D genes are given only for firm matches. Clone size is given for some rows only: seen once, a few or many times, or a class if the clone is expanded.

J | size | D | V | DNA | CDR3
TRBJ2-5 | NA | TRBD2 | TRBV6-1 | TGTGCCAGCGGACTAGCGGGGGGGCCAGAGACCCAGTACTTC | CASGLAGGPETQYF
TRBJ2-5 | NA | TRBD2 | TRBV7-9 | TGTGCCAGCAGCCCGCGGGGGGGCCGGGAGACCCAGTACTTC | CASSPRGGRETQYF
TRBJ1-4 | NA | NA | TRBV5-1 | TGCGCCAGCAGCTTGGGGGCCGGGACGGTGAATGAAAAACTGTTTTTT | CASSLGAGTVNEKLFF
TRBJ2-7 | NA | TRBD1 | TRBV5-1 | TGCGCCAGCAGCGGTGGACAGGGCTCCCTCCACGAGCAGTACTTC | CASSGGQGSLHEQYF
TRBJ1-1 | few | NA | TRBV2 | TGTGCCAGCAGTGATGTTGTCGGGGGGACTGAAGCTTTCTTT | CASSDVVGGTEAFF
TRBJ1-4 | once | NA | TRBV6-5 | TGTGCCAGCAGGGAAGGGGGGCCGGGTGAAAAACTGTTTTTT | CASREGGPGEKLFF
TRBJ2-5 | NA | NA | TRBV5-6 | TGTGCCAGCAGCTCGACGTACTGGGGAGAGACCCAGTACTTC | CASSSTYWGETQYF
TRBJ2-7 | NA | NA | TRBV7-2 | TGTGCCAGCAGCCCCCAGGGACTCACATACGAGCAGTACTTC | CASSPQGLTYEQYF
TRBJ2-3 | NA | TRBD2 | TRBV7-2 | TGTGCCAGCAGCTCTACTGGAACGACTAGCGGGGGGCCAGATACGCAGTATTTT | CASSSTGTTSGGPDTQYF
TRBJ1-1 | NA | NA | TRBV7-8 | TGTGCCAGCAGCTTAGTGTGGGGAAGCGGCACTGAAGCTTTCTTT | CASSLVWGSGTEAFF
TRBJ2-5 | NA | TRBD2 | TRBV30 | TGTGCCTGGAATCGGGGGGATGGGGAGACCCAGTACTTC | CAWNRGDGETQYF